A selection of T cell receptor beta chains follows, all from one sample in a study of a mutant IDH1 vaccine in newly diagnosed glioma. Produced via immunoSEQ multiplex PCR; TCRdb's table is partial and in-frame only. The sample comprises more than 35,000 clones, roughly 71% of which are singletons, and more than 7% rests with the top ten. These TCRs' antigens remain unknown. Here the sequenced sample was PBMCs, taken from a glioma patient whose treatment included an IDH1 peptide vaccine. The receptors were gathered from a man aged 40-55 years with glioma. Both conserved end residues are part of each CDR3. Fields, in order: J gene, D gene, V gene, CDR3 DNA, CDR3 protein. The D gene is left open where the match is weak.

>TRBJ2-5|.|TRBV5-1
TGCGCCAGCAGCTTGGAGGGAAAATTTGAGACCCAGTACTTC
CASSLEGKFETQYF
>TRBJ2-2|.|TRBV6-5
TGTGCCAGCAGAACACCAGGGGCGGGCGGGGAGCTGTTTTTT
CASRTPGAGGELFF
>TRBJ1-3|.|TRBV28
TGTGCCAGCAGCTCTGGGGGAGCCGGAAACACCATATATTTT
CASSSGGAGNTIYF
>TRBJ2-4|TRBD2|TRBV30
TGTGCCTGGAGTGTACTAGCGGGGGGGACGGGCAAAAACATTCAGTACTTC
CAWSVLAGGTGKNIQYF
>TRBJ2-1|TRBD1|TRBV5-1
TGCGCCAGCAGTCGTAGGATAACAGGGGAAAACAATGAGCAGTTCTTC
CASSRRITGENNEQFF
>TRBJ2-3|TRBD2|TRBV10-2
TGCGCCAGCAGGCTTGGGACTAGCGGGATGGGTTACCACAGTTCAGATACGCAGTATTTT
CASRLGTSGMGYHSSDTQYF
>TRBJ1-2|.|TRBV5-4
TGTGCCAGCAGCATAGACGGGAACTATGGCTACACCTTC
CASSIDGNYGYTF
>TRBJ2-2|TRBD1|TRBV11-2
TGTGCCAGCAGCTTAGGTCAGGGGGCAGGGACCGGGGAGCTGTTTTTT
CASSLGQGAGTGELFF
>TRBJ1-3|.|TRBV18
TGTGCCAGCTCACCACAGGGCGACTCTGGAAACACCATATATTTT
CASSPQGDSGNTIYF
>TRBJ1-6|TRBD1|TRBV2
TGTGCCAGCAGGGTTTCGACAGGGGCTTTGGGATCACCCCTCCACTTT
CASRVSTGALGSPLHF